One T cell receptor (beta chain) is described in this entry. Its specificity is unknown. This entry belongs to a study of CD8+ T cells in alopecia areata. The sequencing template was cDNA reverse transcribed from extracted RNA. Only in-frame clones appear in the TCRdb table, and some are missing; sequencing was by immunoSEQ multiplex PCR. Of approximately 98,000 clones listed, 55% to 75% were seen once; the top ten hold roughly 20%. Study outcomes and limitations: For lesional scalp, especially alopecia totalis/universalis, clonality was higher than in normal scalp.

Isolation of CD4+ and CD8+ T cells from PBMCs was achieved by sorting. Sequenced: CD8+ T cells sorted from blood. The sequence was obtained from a human donor in good health.

The CDR3 DNA follows: TGTGCCAGCAGCTTAGAAAGGTTTGGCACCGGGGAGCTGTTTTTT. It is translated as CASSLERFGTGELFF. The chain has TRBV11-2 and TRBJ2-2, with D hard to call. Per germline, CDR1 SGHAT and CDR2 FQNNGV. Trimming shortened V by 0 bases and J by 4 bases, and 9 bases separated the two germline ends. This CDR3 is built from 15 residues.